These T cell receptor beta chains were read from a single sample in a study of T cell responses to AZD1222 COVID-19 vaccine. TCRdb keeps only in-frame clones here, not all; method: immunoSEQ multiplex PCR. The sample lists some 86,000 clones, about nine tenths seen once, with 5% to 6% in the top ten. The sequencing used peripheral blood, collected 28 days after the second AZD1222 dose. The receptor set was obtained from an adult who received the AZD1222 COVID-19 vaccine. CDR3s include the opening cysteine and the closing phenylalanine or tryptophan. D genes are given only for firm matches. Size values are once, few and many counts, or a class for expanded clones, and some rows have none.

j_call v_call clone_size d_call cdr3_nt cdr3_aa
TRBJ1-1 TRBV28 few . TGTGCCAGCAGAGGGGACACTGAAGCTTTCTTT CASRGDTEAFF
TRBJ2-2 TRBV6-1 few . TGTGCCAGCAGTGAAGTGGATGCCACGAACACCGGGGAGCTGTTTTTT CASSEVDATNTGELFF
TRBJ1-4 TRBV5-1 . . TGCGCCAGCAGCTTGGGGGGGCTGGGTGAAAAACTGTTTTTT CASSLGGLGEKLFF
TRBJ1-5 TRBV7-2 . TRBD1 TGTGCCAGCAGCTCCCCCGGGACAGGGACGGGCAATCAGCCCCAGCATTTT CASSSPGTGTGNQPQHF
TRBJ1-5 TRBV28 . TRBD1 TGTGCCAGCAGTCCAACGGACAGGGGAAATCAGCCCCAGCATTTT CASSPTDRGNQPQHF
TRBJ1-2 TRBV7-9 . TRBD1 TGTGCCAGCAGCGTCGGGACAGGGGACCACTACACCTTC CASSVGTGDHYTF
TRBJ1-6 TRBV3-1/TRBV3-2 . . TGTGCCAGCAGCCAAGATGCCTCCTATAATTCACCCCTCCACTTT CASSQDASYNSPLHF
TRBJ1-5 TRBV6-1 . . TGTGCCAGCAGTGAGTTAAGGAATCAGCCCCAGCATTTT CASSELRNQPQHF
TRBJ2-2 TRBV3-1/TRBV3-2 . . TGTGCCAGCAGCCAAGATCGCAAAGGACAGATTAACACCGGGGAGCTGTTTTTT CASSQDRKGQINTGELFF
TRBJ1-4 TRBV14 . . TGTGCCAGCAGCCAAGATCGAAGGGCCAGTGAAAAACTGTTTTTT CASSQDRRASEKLFF
TRBJ1-1 TRBV18 . . TGTGCCAGCTCCGCGACAGTTTTTATGAACACTGAAGCTTTCTTT CASSATVFMNTEAFF
TRBJ2-7 TRBV28 . TRBD2 TGTGCCAGCAGTTCGGGACTAGCGGGGGGTCCGAAGCAGTACTTC CASSSGLAGGPKQYF
TRBJ2-2 TRBV2 . . TGTGCCAGCAGCGAGACAGAGCGGGAGCTGTTTTTT CASSETERELFF
TRBJ2-3 TRBV27 . . TGTGCCAGCAGTCCCCAGAATCGAGATACGCAGTATTTT CASSPQNRDTQYF
TRBJ2-3 TRBV27 . . TGTGCCAGCAGTTCAGGGCGTGGCACAGATACGCAGTATTTT CASSSGRGTDTQYF
TRBJ1-2 TRBV10-2 . . TGCGCCAGCTCCTCCGGACAAACGAGTACTGGCTACACCTTC CASSSGQTSTGYTF
TRBJ1-2 TRBV9 . TRBD1 TGTGCCAGCAGCTCCCTGGGGACAGTGGCTGGCTACACCTTC CASSSLGTVAGYTF
TRBJ1-2 TRBV7-2 . . TGTGCCAGCAGCCCCCAGGGCAGGGCAGAGGCTGGCTACACCTTC CASSPQGRAEAGYTF
TRBJ1-2 TRBV19 . . TGTGCCAGTAGTAACACCGGGACAACTTACTATGGCTACACCTTC CASSNTGTTYYGYTF
TRBJ1-5 TRBV2 . TRBD1 TGTGCCAGCAGTGCTCCGGGACAGGGGGTGGGTCAGCCCCAGCATTTT CASSAPGQGVGQPQHF
TRBJ2-7 TRBV24-1 . TRBD1 TGTGCCACCAGTGACCCCGGACAGGGGGCCTACGAGCAGTACTTC CATSDPGQGAYEQYF
TRBJ2-7 TRBV2 . . TGTGCCAGCAGTGTAGGGACATTCTACGAGCAGTACTTC CASSVGTFYEQYF
TRBJ2-6 TRBV9 . . TGTGCCAGCAGCGTAGGTCCTCTTCCCCCCCTTGGGGCCAACGTCCTGACTTTC CASSVGPLPPLGANVLTF
TRBJ2-5 TRBV24-1 . . TGTGCCACCAGTGATTTGGGACCCTCATTGAGGGAGACCCAGTACTTC CATSDLGPSLRETQYF
TRBJ1-1 TRBV5-1 . . TGCGCCAGCAGCTTGGCGCGGGGAGGGGGGAACACTGAAGCTTTCTTT CASSLARGGGNTEAFF
TRBJ1-6 TRBV5-4 . . TGTGCCAGCAGCCCAGGAGAGAGCTCACCCCTCCACTTT CASSPGESSPLHF
TRBJ1-5 TRBV7-7 . . TGTGCTAGCAGCTTAGAGGTCTCAGGTTGGTGCAATCAGCCCCAGCATTTT CASSLEVSGWCNQPQHF
TRBJ2-7 TRBV5-4 . TRBD2 TGTGCCAGCAGCTCCCGGACTAGCGGGGCCTCCTACGAGCAGTACTTC CASSSRTSGASYEQYF
TRBJ1-5 TRBV28 . TRBD1 TGTGCCAGCAGCCCGACAGGGGTCCGAAATCAGCCCCAGCATTTT CASSPTGVRNQPQHF
TRBJ2-3 TRBV12-3/TRBV12-4 . . TGTGCCAGCAGCCTAACAGATACGCAGTATTTT CASSLTDTQYF
TRBJ2-6 TRBV6-5 . . TGTGCCAGCACCGCTCCGAGTACGGAGGCCAACGTCCTGACTTTC CASTAPSTEANVLTF
TRBJ1-3 TRBV2 . . TGTGCCACGGGACCGTCCTCTGGAAACACCATATATTTT CATGPSSGNTIYF
TRBJ2-7 TRBV7-6 . . TGTGCCAGCAGCTCTTTCGTAGGACACTCCTACGAGCAGTACTTC CASSSFVGHSYEQYF
TRBJ1-2 TRBV28 . TRBD1 TGTGCCAGCAGTTTGCGGGACAGCGCCCAACTGCGGGGCTACACCTTC CASSLRDSAQLRGYTF
TRBJ1-5 TRBV6-1 . . TGTGCCAGCAGTGAAGGGGTAGGGGCGGGCAATCAGCCCCAGCATTTT CASSEGVGAGNQPQHF
TRBJ2-5 TRBV4-3 few . TGCGCCAGCAGCCGAACCCTAGACAGGTTGGAGACCCAGTACTTC CASSRTLDRLETQYF
TRBJ2-5 TRBV6-1 . . TGTGCCAGCAGTGAGGGGCAGAGACTAGAGACCCAGTACTTC CASSEGQRLETQYF
TRBJ1-4 TRBV5-1 . . TGCGCCAGCAGCTTTGACGGGCAGGGTAAACTGTTTTTT CASSFDGQGKLFF
TRBJ1-2 TRBV19 . TRBD1 TGTGCCAGTAGTATCCGGACAGGGGGCGCGTATGGCTACACCTTC CASSIRTGGAYGYTF
TRBJ2-1 TRBV7-2 . TRBD1 TGTGCCAGCAGCTTAGAGGACAGGTACCCCCCCATGGAGCAGTTCTTC CASSLEDRYPPMEQFF
TRBJ2-4 TRBV11-2 . . TGTGCCAGCAGCTCCGAATCCGGACTCGTCGAAGTAGCCAAAAACATTCAGTACTTC CASSSESGLVEVAKNIQYF
TRBJ1-1 TRBV7-6 . . TGTGCCAGCAGCTTAAGAGGGCAAACTGAAGCTTTCTTT CASSLRGQTEAFF
TRBJ1-1 TRBV7-9 . TRBD1 TGTGCCAGCAGCCTCGGGACAGGGGGCAACATGAACACTGAAGCTTTCTTT CASSLGTGGNMNTEAFF
TRBJ2-3 TRBV28 . TRBD2 TGTGCCAGCAGTTCCCGTAAAGGTAGCGGGGGGGGGACAGATACGCAGTATTTT CASSSRKGSGGGTDTQYF
TRBJ2-7 TRBV21-1 . . TGTGCCAGCAGCCATAGACAAGGCCCCTACCAAGCCGACCTGACCTACGAGCAGTACTTC CASSHRQGPYQADLTYEQYF
TRBJ1-1 TRBV7-6 . . TGTGCCAGCAGCTTAGCACTGGGGGAGGGAGCTTTCTTT CASSLALGEGAFF
TRBJ2-5 TRBV7-6 . TRBD2 TGTGCCAGCAGCTTATTTGTAGCGGGGGGGCCGGGAGGAGAGACCCAGTACTTC CASSLFVAGGPGGETQYF
TRBJ1-3 TRBV4-3 . . TGCGCCAGCAGCCAAGTTCCGACCCATTCTGGAAACACCATATATTTT CASSQVPTHSGNTIYF
TRBJ2-2 TRBV7-3 . . TGTGCCAGCAGCTGGGGGGGCCCAGGGGGCACCGGGGAGCTGTTTTTT CASSWGGPGGTGELFF
TRBJ1-1 TRBV2 . TRBD1 TGTGCCAGCAGCTTTGACAGGGTCATGAACACTGAAGCTTTCTTT CASSFDRVMNTEAFF
TRBJ1-3 TRBV19 . TRBD1 TGTGCCAGTAGTACCGACAGGGGATCTGGAAACACCATATATTTT CASSTDRGSGNTIYF
TRBJ2-3 TRBV5-1 . TRBD1 TGCGCCAGCAGCTTGAGACAGGGGACTAGCACAGATACGCAGTATTTT CASSLRQGTSTDTQYF
TRBJ1-2 TRBV19 . TRBD1 TGTGCCAGCCGGGACAGGAACTATGGCTACACCTTC CASRDRNYGYTF
TRBJ1-1 TRBV29-1 once . TGCAGCGTTACTGGAACGACGAACACTGAAGCTTTCTTT CSVTGTTNTEAFF
TRBJ2-1 TRBV6-5 . . TGTGCCAGCAGCCGCAATAATGAGCAGTTCTTC CASSRNNEQFF
TRBJ2-5 TRBV7-7 . TRBD1 TGTGCTAGCAGCGTAGGGGGCGACAGGCCGTGGGAGACCCAGTACTTC CASSVGGDRPWETQYF
TRBJ1-2 TRBV19 . . TGTGCCAGTAGTATCGAGCGAGGGGTGTATGGCTACACCTTC CASSIERGVYGYTF